Listed here is a single TCR beta chain. Its antigen remains undetermined. Per-nucleotide qualities are absent, and no much larger clonotype sits a single base away. The sample originates from a study of Ad26.COV2.S vaccination and SARS-CoV-2 variants (TCRdb year 2021). About the investigation overall: Donors in the vaccine arm were drawn from COV1001, a phase I-IIa trial of Ad26.COV2.S in healthy adults that was multicentre, randomized, double-blind and placebo-controlled. Ad26.COV2.S was administered intramuscularly at a dose of 5x10^10 or 1x10^11 viral particles, either as one shot or as two shots given 56 days apart. The specificity and breadth of SARS-CoV-2-reactive T cell receptors after Ad26.COV2.S vaccination were assessed by TCRbeta repertoire sequencing. The TCR-sequenced set comprised around 30 samples: around 20 Ad26.COV2.S vaccine recipients, 5 placebo recipients and 8 SARS-CoV-2 convalescent individuals. Trial participants were randomized into five groups of five: low-dose or high-dose Ad26.COV2.S given once or twice, or placebo on both occasions. Throughout the experiments and outcome assessment, investigators stayed blinded to trial group allocation. Study-wide findings and limitations: Compared with placebo recipients, Ad26.COV2.S recipients showed higher spike-specific TCR breadth (P = 0.0014). After vaccination, spike-specific CD8+ and CD4+ T cell responses were reported to show substantial breadth. According to the authors, total T cell responses may have been underestimated by the TCR breadth and depth analyses. Comparing responses between vaccine doses or regimens was not something the study was powered to do. Non-spike TCR breadth was comparable between vaccine and placebo recipients, consistent with the vaccine containing only spike.

Ends trimmed: V by 0 bases, J by 4 bases; bases unmatched to a gene: 5. The germline V gene (reference sequence) supplies CDR1 GTSNPN and CDR2 SVGIG. From the cysteine up to the phenylalanine, the CDR3 has a length of 15 residues. Only the CDR3 region is kept as DNA, spanning 45 bases read in frame from base 1. TCRbeta CDR3 regions were sequenced with the immunoSEQ Assay. After extraction, genomic DNA underwent amplification by bias-controlled multiplex PCR, followed by high-throughput sequencing. The paper's data handling went like this. To quantify the absolute abundance of each unique TCRbeta CDR3 region, sequences were collapsed and filtered. T cell fraction was estimated by normalization of TCRbeta template counts to usable DNA, with usable DNA being measured through amplification of reference genes present in all nucleated cells. Repertoire TCRs were annotated as SARS-CoV-2-specific by exact matching of V gene, CDR3 amino acid sequence and J gene to a known reactive TCR set. The reference SARS-CoV-2 TCR set was derived from MIRA and filtered for enrichment in COVID-19-positive ImmuneCODE repertoires, a step that removed public or cross-reactive TCRs. Drawing on the MIRA antigens, annotated TCRs were analysed further at the level of specific ORF or position within ORF. Breadth was defined as the number of annotated unique rearrangements divided by the total number of unique productive rearrangements, and depth was defined as the summed frequency of the annotated unique rearrangements. Two-sided Wilcoxon rank-sum tests were applied when comparing TCR breadth between groups. TCRdb mirrors the immuneACCESS table, restricted to in-frame sequences. Some clones are absent from its copies; in checked studies, under half trace to an unresolved V gene, and the reason for the others is unknown. From that table come the V and J calls and clone size; the DNA was used to work out D and trimming. Counted in this sample were about 400,000 clones; about 92% of them appeared once. Over 1.5% of the sample lies in the top ten.

Per the publication, the treatment or condition label means: roughly 19 received Ad26.COV2.S at low or high dose, single or two shots; about 5 received placebo; per-sample allocation not given. For vaccine and placebo recipients, the sequenced repertoires came from samples collected on day 63 after the first injection. Between 29 July and 7 August 2020, Cohort 1b enrolled about two dozen adults aged 18-55 years at one site in Boston, USA. As a vaccine, Ad26.COV2.S was a replication-incompetent adenovirus type 26 vector that expressed a prefusion-stabilized SARS-CoV-2 spike protein derived from the original Wuhan strain.

The source material was peripheral blood, sampled in a trial of Ad26.COV2.S vaccine versus placebo. The V and J genes are TRBV30 and TRBJ2-3, and 9 junction bases match TRBD1. The sequence was obtained from a person aged 18-65 years who received the Ad26.COV2.S COVID-19 vaccine or a placebo. DNA sequence: TGTGCCTGGAGTGTGACAGGGGGTTACGCAGATACGCAGTATTTT. It specifies CAWSVTGGYADTQYF.